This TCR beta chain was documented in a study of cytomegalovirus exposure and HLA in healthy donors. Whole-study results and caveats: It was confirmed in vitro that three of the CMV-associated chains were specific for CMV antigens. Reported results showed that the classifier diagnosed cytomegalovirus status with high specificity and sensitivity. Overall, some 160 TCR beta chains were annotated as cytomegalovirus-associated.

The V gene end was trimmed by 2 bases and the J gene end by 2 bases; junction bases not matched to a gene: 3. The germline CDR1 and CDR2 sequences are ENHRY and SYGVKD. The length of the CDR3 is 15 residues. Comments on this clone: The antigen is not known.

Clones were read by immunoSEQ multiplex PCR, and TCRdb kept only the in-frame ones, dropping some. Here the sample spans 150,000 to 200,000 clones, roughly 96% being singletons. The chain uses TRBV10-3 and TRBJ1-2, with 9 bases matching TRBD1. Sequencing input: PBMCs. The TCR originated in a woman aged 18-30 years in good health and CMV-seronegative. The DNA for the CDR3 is TGTGCCATCAGTGAGGGACAGGGGAAGAACTATGGCTACACCTTC. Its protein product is CAISEGQGKNYGYTF.